A single TCR beta chain is shown here with its context. What antigen it recognizes has not been identified. No base-level quality is on record; no much larger clone is a single base apart. The sample comes from a study of blood T cell repertoires in COVID-19 (dated by TCRdb to about 2020). Notes on the research overall: Samples from collaborators originated in the United States, Italy and Spain and spanned both the acute and convalescent phases of COVID-19. The material from the prospective study consisted of cDNA or gDNA derived from T cells, B-cell-depleted T cells, or PBMCs. Subjects who had been exposed to COVID-19, were actively infected with it, or had recovered from it provided the deeply sampled blood TCRbeta repertoires that made up the dataset. The repertoires were released in a freely available public database meant as a resource for research on the immune response to SARS-CoV-2. The samples were drawn from two sources: the first 160 participants of the ongoing ImmuneRACE study, and 950 to 1,500 subjects contributed by 6 global collaborators. The sample metadata nearly always contained a de-identified subject ID, COVID-19 status, age in years and sex. Where HLA class I and class II types were available, the types were taken from metadata supplied by the sample provider, not from assay-based typing.

The immunoSEQ Assay, a bias-controlled multiplex PCR, was used to amplify TCRbeta CDR3 regions from genomic DNA. The study's processing was this. Nucleated cell counts per sample were estimated from amplification of reference gene primers within the assay. To quantify the absolute abundance of each unique TCRbeta CDR3 rearrangement, sequence reads were collapsed and filtered. For each sample, productive Simpson clonality was calculated by taking the square root of Simpson's diversity index across productive rearrangements. The clones in this table, taken by TCRdb from immuneACCESS, are in-frame only. Not every clone is retained; where verified, under half of the shortfall comes from an unresolved V gene, and the cause of the rest is unknown. The V and J calls and clone size are taken from that table; D and trimming were inferred from the DNA. The sample table holds some 390,000 clones, of which 89% were seen once. 1.5% to 1.8% of the sample is taken by the ten largest.

V and J lose 0 bases and 7 bases, and a span of 7 bases separates them. Including the terminal cysteine and phenylalanine, the CDR3 comprises 13 residues. Kept here is only the CDR3 DNA, which spans 39 bases and is read in frame from base 1. As encoded in the germline V gene (reference sequence), CDR1 is MNHEY while CDR2 is SMNVEV. One collaborating source in Seattle enrolled patients while the patients were actively infected and followed the patients over time throughout the course of disease. Whole blood was collected in K2EDTA tubes by collaborating institutions according to the institutions' own protocols. For TCRbeta analysis, collaborator samples were shipped as frozen whole blood, as isolated PBMCs, or as DNA extracted from either sample type. Paper-wide results and their limitations: How much clinical and demographic metadata was included differed by source and by participant, and the metadata was provided uncurated.

The receptor comes from a woman in her forties with COVID-19, enrolled during active disease. This chain joins TRBV27 to TRBJ1-5, with the D gene call left open. Sequenced input: peripheral blood. The sequence in DNA is TGTGCCAGCAGTTTATCCAGTGCCCAGCCCCAGCATTTT. This sequence encodes CASSLSSAQPQHF.